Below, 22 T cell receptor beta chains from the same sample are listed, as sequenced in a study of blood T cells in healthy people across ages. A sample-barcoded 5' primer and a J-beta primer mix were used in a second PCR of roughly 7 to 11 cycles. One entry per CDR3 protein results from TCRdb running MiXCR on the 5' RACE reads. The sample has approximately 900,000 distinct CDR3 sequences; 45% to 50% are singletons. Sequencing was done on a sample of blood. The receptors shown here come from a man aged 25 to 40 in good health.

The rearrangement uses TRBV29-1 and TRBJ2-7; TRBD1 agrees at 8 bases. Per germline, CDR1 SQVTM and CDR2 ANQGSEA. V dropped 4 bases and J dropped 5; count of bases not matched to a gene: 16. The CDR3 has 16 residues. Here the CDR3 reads CSVASHDTGTGHEQYF. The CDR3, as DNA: TGCAGCGTTGCCTCCCACGATACCGGGACAGGCCACGAGCAGTACTTC.

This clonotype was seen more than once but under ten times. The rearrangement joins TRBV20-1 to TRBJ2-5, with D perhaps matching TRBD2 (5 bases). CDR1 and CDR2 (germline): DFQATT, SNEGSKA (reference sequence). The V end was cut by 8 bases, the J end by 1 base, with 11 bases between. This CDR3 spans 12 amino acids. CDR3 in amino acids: CSPRGPQETQYF. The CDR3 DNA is TGCAGTCCCCGGGGTCCCCAAGAGACCCAGTACTTC.

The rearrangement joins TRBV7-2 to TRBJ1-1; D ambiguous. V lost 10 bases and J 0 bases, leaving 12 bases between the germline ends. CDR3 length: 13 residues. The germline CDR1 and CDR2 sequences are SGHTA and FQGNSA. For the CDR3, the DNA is TGTGCCATCCTGGCAGGACTGAACACTGAAGCTTTCTTT. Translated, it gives CAILAGLNTEAFF.

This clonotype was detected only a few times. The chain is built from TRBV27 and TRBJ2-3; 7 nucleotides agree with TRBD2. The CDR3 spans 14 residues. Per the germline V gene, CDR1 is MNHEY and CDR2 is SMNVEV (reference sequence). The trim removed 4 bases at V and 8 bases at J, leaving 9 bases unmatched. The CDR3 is CASSWLAAPGTQYF. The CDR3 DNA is TGTGCCAGCAGTTGGCTAGCGGCCCCGGGTACGCAGTATTTT.

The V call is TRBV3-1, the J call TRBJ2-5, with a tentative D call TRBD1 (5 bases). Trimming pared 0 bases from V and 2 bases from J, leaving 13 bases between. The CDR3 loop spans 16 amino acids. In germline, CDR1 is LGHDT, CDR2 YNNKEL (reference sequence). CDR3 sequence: CASSQDQGVRQETQYF. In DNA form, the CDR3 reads TGTGCCAGCAGCCAAGATCAAGGGGTGAGGCAAGAGACCCAGTACTTC.

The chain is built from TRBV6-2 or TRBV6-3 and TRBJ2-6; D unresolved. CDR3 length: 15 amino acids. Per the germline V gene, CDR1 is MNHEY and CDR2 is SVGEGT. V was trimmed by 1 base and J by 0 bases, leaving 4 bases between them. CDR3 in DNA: TGTGCCAGCAGTTACTTGTCCTCTGGGGCCAACGTCCTGACTTTC. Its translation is CASSYLSSGANVLTF.

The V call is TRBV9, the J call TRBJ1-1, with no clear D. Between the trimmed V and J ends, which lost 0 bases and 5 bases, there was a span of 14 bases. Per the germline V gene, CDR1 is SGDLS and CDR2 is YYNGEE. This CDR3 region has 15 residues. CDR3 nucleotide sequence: TGTGCCAGCAGCGTAGAGCCGGCCGGGCTGACTGAAGCTTTCTTT. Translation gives CASSVEPAGLTEAFF.

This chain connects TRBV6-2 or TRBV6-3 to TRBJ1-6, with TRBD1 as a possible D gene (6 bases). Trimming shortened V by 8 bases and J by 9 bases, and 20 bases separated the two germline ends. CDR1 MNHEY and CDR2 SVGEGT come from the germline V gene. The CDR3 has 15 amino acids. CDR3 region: CASGATTPRGSPLHF. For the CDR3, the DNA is TGTGCCAGCGGTGCGACTACCCCCAGGGGTTCACCCCTCCACTTT.

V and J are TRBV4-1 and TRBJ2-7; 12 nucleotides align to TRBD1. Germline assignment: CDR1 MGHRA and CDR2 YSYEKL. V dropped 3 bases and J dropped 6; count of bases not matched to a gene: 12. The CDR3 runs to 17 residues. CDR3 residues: CASSHNEGGTGGFEQYF. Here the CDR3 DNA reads TGCGCCAGCAGCCACAACGAGGGTGGGACAGGGGGCTTCGAGCAGTACTTC.

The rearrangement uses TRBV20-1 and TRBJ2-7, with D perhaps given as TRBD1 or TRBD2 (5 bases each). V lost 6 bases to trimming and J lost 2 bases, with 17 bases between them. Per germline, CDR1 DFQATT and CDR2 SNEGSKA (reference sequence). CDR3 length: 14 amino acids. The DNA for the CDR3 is TGCAGTGCCGGGGCGGGCCGAGAGACCTACGAGCAGTACTTC. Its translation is CSAGAGRETYEQYF.

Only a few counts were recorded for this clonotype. CDR3 nucleotides: TGTGCCAGCAGCTTAGTCGGGGGGCTTAACGAGCAGTACTTC. This sequence encodes CASSLVGGLNEQYF. The V and J genes are TRBV7-2 and TRBJ2-7; D might be TRBD2 (7 bases). V was clipped by 1 base and J by 5 bases, with 12 bases between them. Germline V gene sequence: CDR1 SGHTA, CDR2 FQGNSA. This CDR3 contains 14 residues.

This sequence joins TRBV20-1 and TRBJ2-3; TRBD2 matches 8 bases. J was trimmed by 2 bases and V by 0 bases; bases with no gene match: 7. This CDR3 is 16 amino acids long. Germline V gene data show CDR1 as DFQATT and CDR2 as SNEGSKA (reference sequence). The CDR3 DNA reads TGCAGTGCTAGAGATGTCACGGGGGGGCTCACAGATACGCAGTATTTT. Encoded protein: CSARDVTGGLTDTQYF.

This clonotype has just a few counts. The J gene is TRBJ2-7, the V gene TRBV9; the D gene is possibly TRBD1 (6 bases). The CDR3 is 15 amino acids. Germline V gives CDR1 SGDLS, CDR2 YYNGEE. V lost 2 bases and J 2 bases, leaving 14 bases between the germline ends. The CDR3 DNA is TGTGCCAGCAGCGTTTCCCAGGGGCCAACCTACGAGCAGTACTTC. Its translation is CASSVSQGPTYEQYF.

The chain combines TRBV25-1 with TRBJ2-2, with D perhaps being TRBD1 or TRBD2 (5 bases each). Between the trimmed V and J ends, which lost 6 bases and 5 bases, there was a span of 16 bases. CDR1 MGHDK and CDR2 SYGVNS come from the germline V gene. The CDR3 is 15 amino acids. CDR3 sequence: CASRPPGRSTGELFF. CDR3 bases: TGTGCCAGCAGACCTCCGGGACGGTCTACCGGGGAGCTGTTTTTT.

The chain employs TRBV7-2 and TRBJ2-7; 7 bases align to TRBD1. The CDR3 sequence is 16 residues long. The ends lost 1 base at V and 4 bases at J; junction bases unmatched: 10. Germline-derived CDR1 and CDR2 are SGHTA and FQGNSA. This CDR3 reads CASSLVIGTASYEQYF. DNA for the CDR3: TGTGCCAGCAGCTTAGTAATTGGGACAGCCTCTTACGAGCAGTACTTC.

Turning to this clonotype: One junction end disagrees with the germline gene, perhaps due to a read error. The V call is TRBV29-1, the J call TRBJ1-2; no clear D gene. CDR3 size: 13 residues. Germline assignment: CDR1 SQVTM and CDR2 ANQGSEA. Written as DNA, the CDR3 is TGCAGCGTTGAAGGGCAGACCCTCTATGACTACACCTTC. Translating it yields CSVEGQTLYDYTF.

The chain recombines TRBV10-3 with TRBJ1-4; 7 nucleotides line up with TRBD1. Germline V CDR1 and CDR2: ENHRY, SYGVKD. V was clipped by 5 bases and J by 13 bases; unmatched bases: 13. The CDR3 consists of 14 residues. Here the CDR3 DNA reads TGTGCCATCAGTTTAAGACAGGGCATTGGAGGACTGTTTTTT. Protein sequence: CAISLRQGIGGLFF.

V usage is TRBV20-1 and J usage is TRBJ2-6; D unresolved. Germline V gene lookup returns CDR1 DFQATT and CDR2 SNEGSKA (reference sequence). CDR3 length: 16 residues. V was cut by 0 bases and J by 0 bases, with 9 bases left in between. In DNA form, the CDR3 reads TGCAGTGCTAGAGATGACCAGAGCTCTGGGGCCAACGTCCTGACTTTC. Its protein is CSARDDQSSGANVLTF.

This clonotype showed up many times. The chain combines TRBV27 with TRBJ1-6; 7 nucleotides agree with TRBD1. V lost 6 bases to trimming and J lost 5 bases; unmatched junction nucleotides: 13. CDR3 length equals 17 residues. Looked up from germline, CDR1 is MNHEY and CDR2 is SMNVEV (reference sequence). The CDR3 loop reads CASSPTGVGADNSPLHF. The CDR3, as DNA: TGTGCCAGCAGCCCCACAGGGGTAGGCGCCGATAATTCACCCCTCCACTTT.

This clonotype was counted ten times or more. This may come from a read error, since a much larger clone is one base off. In nucleotides, the CDR3 is TGCAGCGTTGAAGATCGTGTGGGGGCGAACACCGGGGAGCTGTTTTTT. Amino acids: CSVEDRVGANTGELFF. V and J are TRBV29-1 and TRBJ2-2; D is possibly TRBD1 or TRBD2 (5 bases each). From germline, CDR1 is SQVTM and CDR2 ANQGSEA. The CDR3 is 16 residues long. V was shortened by 0 bases and J by 0 bases, with 11 bases between the two germline ends.

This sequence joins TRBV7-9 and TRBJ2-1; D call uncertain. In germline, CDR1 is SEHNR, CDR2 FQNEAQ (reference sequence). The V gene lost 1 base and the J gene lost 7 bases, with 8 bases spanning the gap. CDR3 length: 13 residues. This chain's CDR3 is CASSLVGMNEQFF. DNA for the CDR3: TGTGCCAGCAGCTTAGTGGGCATGAATGAGCAGTTCTTC.

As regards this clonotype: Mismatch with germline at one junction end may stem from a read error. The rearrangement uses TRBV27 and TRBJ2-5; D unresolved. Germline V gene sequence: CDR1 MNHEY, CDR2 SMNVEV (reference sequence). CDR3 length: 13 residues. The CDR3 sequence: CASSVSEGFEQYF. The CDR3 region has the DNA TGTGCCAGCAGTGTATCGGAAGGTTTTGAGCAGTACTTC.